These T cell receptor beta chains were read from a single sample in a study of T cell responses to AZD1222 COVID-19 vaccine. This table comes from immunoSEQ multiplex PCR, and its TCRdb copy is limited to in-frame clones, with some not included. The sample contains 110,000 or so clones, 89% of which appear only once. This material consisted of peripheral blood, taken on day 0 of MenACWY control vaccination. The receptors originated from an adult in good health. Both conserved end residues are trimmed from each CDR3. Each record gives: clone size, J gene, V gene, CDR3 protein. Rows may omit the clone size; those that give it use once, few, many or a size class.

>-|TRBJ1-1|TRBV5-1
ASRTGTGGTEAF
>-|TRBJ2-6|TRBV7-3
ASSGSGGNSGANVLT
>-|TRBJ1-1|TRBV5-8
ASSRGGQGDTEAF
>-|TRBJ2-3|TRBV7-9
ASSLASSSGTQY
>-|TRBJ1-4|TRBV4-3
ASSQGQRAEKLF
>-|TRBJ2-5|TRBV19
ASGVFQETQY
>once|TRBJ1-1|TRBV6-1
ASSEQGKGTEAF
>few|TRBJ1-5|TRBV2
ASNGQGTHQPQH
>-|TRBJ2-5|TRBV2
ASKANSQETQY
>-|TRBJ2-3|TRBV7-3
ASSLGLATDTQY
>-|TRBJ2-1|TRBV4-1
ASSQDTPYNEQF
>-|TRBJ1-1|TRBV7-9
ASTMTKSNTEAF
>-|TRBJ1-5|TRBV6-2/TRBV6-3
ASSYSRIRSNQPQH
>-|TRBJ2-7|TRBV14
ASSQQPGQGIPKY
>-|TRBJ2-2|TRBV5-1
ASRSGATGELF
>-|TRBJ2-5|TRBV4-3
ASSQGVFQETQY
>-|TRBJ1-5|TRBV2
ASSERTNSNQPQH
>-|TRBJ2-2|TRBV9
ASSDPARTSGVNTGELF
>-|TRBJ2-3|TRBV11-2
ASSLSGSTDTQY
>-|TRBJ1-5|TRBV28
ASSLTGYPQH
>-|TRBJ2-2|TRBV27
ASSTGGWSGELF
>-|TRBJ2-7|TRBV19
ASSGGAAGDHEQY
>-|TRBJ1-1|TRBV19
ASSKTGANTEAF
>few|TRBJ1-3|TRBV5-6
ASSVGLTVGNTIY
>-|TRBJ1-6|TRBV2
ASSERQGTNSPLH
>few|TRBJ1-3|TRBV29-1
SVGSAGNTIY
>-|TRBJ1-1|TRBV7-9
ASSPPRTGVEAF
>-|TRBJ1-6|TRBV2
ASSSYSGSPLH
>-|TRBJ2-5|TRBV9
ASTRDGIEETQY
>few|TRBJ2-1|TRBV5-6
ASSFGDSRRGDEQF
>-|TRBJ1-4|TRBV2
ASSDSHEKLF
>-|TRBJ1-4|TRBV5-1
ASRQTDKLF
>-|TRBJ2-1|TRBV5-1
ASSLSSSLRDNEQF
>once|TRBJ1-5|TRBV6-2/TRBV6-3
ASSPRDRASFGNQPQH
>-|TRBJ1-2|TRBV6-9
ASRTGQGLYGYT
>-|TRBJ1-6|TRBV11-2
ASSQEQGNNSPLH
>-|TRBJ2-7|TRBV27
ASSSTGIFSYEQY
>-|TRBJ1-4|TRBV5-5
ASSLAGRGVRNEKLF
>once|TRBJ2-5|TRBV29-1
SVEVPLGSRETQY